This T cell receptor (beta chain) derives from a study of glioma-infiltrating T cells after dendritic cell vaccination (dated by TCRdb to between 2015 and 2016). Context from the whole study: The cohort included some 15 glioblastoma patients drawn from Phase I and II dendritic cell vaccination trials, of whom 9 were newly diagnosed and 6 had recurrent disease. Autologous tumor lysate-pulsed dendritic cell vaccination was administered to the patients between about 2002 and 2013. The vaccine consisted of monocyte-derived dendritic cells cultured seven to eight days with IL-4 and GM-CSF, then pulsed overnight with autologous tumor lysate. Each patient was given three intradermal dendritic cell vaccine injections, spaced two weeks apart, in the arm below the axilla. In glioblastoma patients vaccinated with dendritic cells, deep sequencing of TCR beta CDR3 regions served to measure the amount of tumor-infiltrating lymphocytes and to compare repertoires between tumor and blood. Survival after dendritic cell vaccination was correlated with TCR sequencing metrics such as TIL content and the overlap between tumor and blood repertoires.

Here is what the overall study found, with its caveats: No direct relationship between TCR clonality and survival was found, suggesting that a diverse polyclonal response may matter. The three-group TCR overlap response model was characterized as speculative, and prospective validation of the model was stated to be required. Higher estimated pretreatment TIL content predicted longer time to progression and overall survival after dendritic cell vaccination. The cohort was small and heterogeneous, with few patients having full blood and tumor sets and even fewer initial-recurrent tumor pairs.

According to the germline V gene, CDR1 reads SGHDT and CDR2 reads YYEEEE. The cysteine opens and the phenylalanine closes a CDR3 of 14 amino acids. Kept here is only the CDR3 DNA, which spans 42 bases and is read in frame from base 1. Trimming costs V 4 bases and J 5 bases, and their ends lie 13 bases apart. This clone appeared once. The target of this receptor is not known. There are no base qualities to consult, and no much larger clone falls within one base. Using the immunoSEQ assay, TCRB CDR3 regions were amplified from 2 micrograms of genomic DNA, or from all available DNA when less than that was on hand. The multiplex PCR employed 60 forward primers targeting TCR V beta segments and 13 reverse primers targeting J beta segments. Synthetic control templates were spiked into each sample at limiting dilution to estimate reads per starting template. The Illumina HiSeq System generated sequencing reads of 87 bp. In the original analysis: PCR and sequencing errors were removed by merging closely related sequences with a nearest neighbor algorithm. TCR overlap was measured as the percentage of unique tumor TCR beta sequences that were also present in the peripheral blood of the same patient. In its TCRdb copy, this immuneACCESS table keeps in-frame sequences only and misses some clones. Where compared with another copy, unresolved V genes explain less than half of these, and the others have no known cause. V and J calls and clone size come straight from that table; D and trimming were deduced from the DNA. This sample gives roughly 51,000 clones in total; roughly 87% of them show up just once. Approximately 10% of the sample rests with the top ten.

To be selected, patients needed enough residual fresh-frozen tumor tissue and more than two years of available survival data. Molecular status otherwise varied across the glioblastoma patients, but none of them carried an isocitrate dehydrogenase mutation. PBMC collection took place before vaccination, two weeks after the third vaccination, and at tumor progression if progression occurred. The Qiagen DNeasy Blood extraction Kit was used for extraction of genomic DNA. The specimen comprised blood, sampled before dendritic cell vaccination. This receptor chain uses TRBV5-6 and TRBJ2-4, with TRBD1 tentatively as D gene (5 bases match). The TCR was taken from a human donor with glioblastoma. The DNA sequence follows: TGTGCCAGCAGCCCTAACCCGACAGAAAACATTCAGTACTTC. Its product reads: CASSPNPTENIQYF. The reference TRBV5-6 and TRBJ2-4 proteins fill in what lies around the CDR3, so the full variable domain reads DAGVTQSPTHLIKTRGQQVTLRCSPKSGHDTVSWYQQALGQGPQFIFQYYEEEERQRGNFPDRFSGHQFPNYSSELNVNALLLGDSALYLCASSPNPTENIQYFGAGTRLSVL.